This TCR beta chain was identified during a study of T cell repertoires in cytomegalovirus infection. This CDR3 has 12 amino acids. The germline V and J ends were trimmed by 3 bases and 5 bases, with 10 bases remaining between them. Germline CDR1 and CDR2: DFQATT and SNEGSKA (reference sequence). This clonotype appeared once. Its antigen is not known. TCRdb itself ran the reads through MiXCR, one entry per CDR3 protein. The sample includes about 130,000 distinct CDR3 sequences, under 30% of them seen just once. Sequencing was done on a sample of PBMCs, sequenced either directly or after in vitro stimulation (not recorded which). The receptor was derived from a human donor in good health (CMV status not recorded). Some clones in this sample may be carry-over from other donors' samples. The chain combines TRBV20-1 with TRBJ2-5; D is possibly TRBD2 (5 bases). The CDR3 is CSASGIGETQYF. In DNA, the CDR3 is TGCAGTGCTAGCGGGATAGGGGAGACCCAGTACTTC.